The 7 T cell receptor beta chains presented below share a single source sample, sequenced in a study of blood T cells in healthy people across ages. A sample-barcoded 5' primer and a J-beta primer mix were used in a second PCR of about 7 to 12 cycles. One entry per CDR3 protein results from TCRdb running MiXCR on the 5' RACE reads. The table lists 850,000 or so distinct CDR3 sequences, under 30% of them singletons, with approximately 15% in the top ten. The sample was blood. Receptor source: a woman of 80 years or more in good health.

In its sample, this clonotype was seen a few times. V usage is TRBV6-1 and J usage is TRBJ1-4, with 9 bases identical to TRBD1. J gave up 6 bases and V 5 bases, and 16 bases lay outside the gene matches. From germline, CDR1 is MNHNS and CDR2 SASEGT. The CDR3 has 18 residues. The CDR3 DNA is TGTGCCAGCAGTCGAAATCCCCCGGGACAGGGAGGAGATGAAAAACTGTTTTTT. Protein: CASSRNPPGQGGDEKLFF.

This clonotype was detected ten times or more. The chain has TRBV7-2 and TRBJ2-1; 7 bases align to TRBD2. Germline V CDR1 and CDR2: SGHTA, FQGNSA. Trimming removed 3 bases from V and 0 bases from J; junction bases left unmatched: 5. This CDR3 has 16 amino acids. The CDR3: CASSFLGGSSYNEQFF. The CDR3 nucleotides read TGTGCCAGCAGCTTCCTGGGGGGGAGCTCCTACAATGAGCAGTTCTTC.

At least ten counts were recorded for this clonotype. The chain uses TRBV7-2 and TRBJ2-1, with D possibly being TRBD1 or TRBD2 (7 bases each). Per the germline V gene, CDR1 is SGHTA and CDR2 is FQGNSA. The CDR3 covers 13 residues. The V end was cut by 8 bases, the J end by 2 bases, with 10 bases between. The CDR3 DNA is TGTGCCAGCCAGGGGGGGGCCTACAATGAGCAGTTCTTC. Its translation: CASQGGAYNEQFF.

A few counts support this clonotype. A read error may explain this, as a much larger clone is one base away. V is TRBV7-2 and J is TRBJ2-7; the D gene could be TRBD1 or TRBD2 (6 bases each). The CDR3 spans 16 residues. The germline gives CDR1 SGHTA, CDR2 FQGNSA. The CDR3 spells CAGSLSVGGSFYEQYF. The CDR3, as DNA: TGTGCCGGCAGCTTGTCCGTGGGGGGCAGTTTCTACGAGCAGTACTTC.

This chain uses TRBV11-2 with TRBJ1-2; a possible D gene is TRBD1 (5 bases). V dropped 5 bases and J dropped 4 bases, with 17 bases sitting between them. From germline, CDR1 is SGHAT and CDR2 FQNNGV. There are 15 residues in the CDR3. The CDR3 is CASSPGAGDCYGYTF. As DNA, the CDR3 is TGTGCCAGCAGCCCTGGGGCCGGGGACTGCTATGGCTACACCTTC. Combining the CDR3 with reference TRBV11-2 and TRBJ1-2 gives the whole variable domain EAGVAQSPRYKIIEKRQSVAFWCNPISGHATLYWYQQILGQGPKLLIQFQNNGVVDDSQLPKDRFSAERLKGVDSTLKIQPAKLEDSAVYLCASSPGAGDCYGYTFGSGTRLTVV.

This clonotype was counted ten times or more. A much bigger clone sits one base away, suggesting this may be a read error. This chain connects TRBV5-1 to TRBJ2-7, with unresolved D. This CDR3 contains 14 residues. The V gene lost 3 bases and the J gene lost 2 bases, with 12 bases spanning the gap. CDR1 is SGHRS and CDR2 is YFSETQ in the germline V gene. The CDR3 DNA reads as TGCGCCAGCAGCTGGGTGGTGTCCCCCTACGAGCAGTACTTC. Translation gives CASSWVVSPYEQYF. The complete variable domain, with remaining parts taken from reference TRBV5-1 and TRBJ2-7, reads KAGVTQTPRYLIKTRGQQVTLSCSPISGHRSVSWYQQTPGQGLQFLFEYFSETQRNKGNFPGRFSGRQFSNSRSEMNVSTLELGDSALYLCASSWVVSPYEQYFGPGTRLTVT.

This clonotype was detected many times. This chain links TRBV27 with TRBJ2-1; possibly TRBD2 for D (6 bases). The CDR3 has 15 residues. V lost 3 bases and J lost 3, with 12 bases in between. Germline V gene sequence: CDR1 MNHEY, CDR2 SMNVEV (reference sequence). CDR3 amino acids: CASSLGGFIYNEQFF. In DNA, the CDR3 is TGTGCCAGCAGTTTGGGGGGATTTATCTACAATGAGCAGTTCTTC.